These 25 T cell receptor beta chains came from one sample sequenced in a study of shared clonotypes between healthy human individuals. TCRdb keeps only in-frame clones here, not all; method: immunoSEQ multiplex PCR. The sample lists about 680,000 clones, about 91% occurring once. CD45RO-negative CD8 cells positively selected for CCR7 made up the naive population, which excluded terminally differentiated effector memory CD45RA+ cells. Source material: naive CD8+ T cells sorted from blood. These receptors came from a man aged 25-40 years in good health.

The genes are TRBV28 and TRBJ2-7; maybe TRBD2 (6 bases). This CDR3 is built from 14 residues. Germline V gene sequence: CDR1 MDHEN, CDR2 SYDVKM. Trimming shortened V by 2 bases and J by 7 bases, and 15 bases separated the two germline ends. The CDR3: CASSLTAWGGEQYF. The DNA of the CDR3 is TGTGCCAGCAGTTTAACGGCCTGGGGAGGTGAGCAGTACTTC.

Notes on this clone: Additional DNA sequences in this sample encode the identical CDR3. The rearrangement joins TRBV6-5 to TRBJ2-7, with TRBD2 matching over 9 bases. CDR3 length: 13 amino acids. Germline-derived CDR1 and CDR2 are MNHEY and SVGAGI. V dropped 5 bases and J dropped 3; count of bases not matched to a gene: 2. CDR3 nucleotides: TGTGCCAGCAGTCTAGCGGGAAGCTACGAGCAGTACTTC. This gives the protein CASSLAGSYEQYF.

The chain's CDR3 is CASLGKRDEQFF. CDR3 coding DNA: TGTGCCAGCTTAGGGAAGAGGGATGAGCAGTTCTTC. J is TRBJ2-1 and V is TRBV2; perhaps TRBD2 as D (5 bases). Looked up from germline, CDR1 is SNHLY and CDR2 is FYNNEI. This CDR3 has 12 residues. Trimming took off 8 bases at V and 8 bases at J, with 13 bases between the two ends.

CDR3 in amino acids: CASSYRSVTEAFF. CDR3 bases: TGCGCCAGCAGCTACCGATCCGTTACTGAAGCTTTCTTT. The chain couples TRBV5-1 to TRBJ1-1; D gene uncertain. The CDR3 covers 13 residues. V dropped 3 bases and J dropped 5 bases, with 11 bases sitting between them. Germline CDR1 reads SGHRS; CDR2 reads YFSETQ.

CDR3 protein: CASSLGDFNQPQHF. The CDR3 nucleotides read TGTGCCAGCAGTTTAGGGGATTTTAATCAGCCCCAGCATTTT. The chain couples TRBV28 to TRBJ1-5; D remains ambiguous. Germline lookup yields CDR1 MDHEN and CDR2 SYDVKM. The ends were cut back, 2 bases at V and 4 bases at J, with 9 bases in the middle. The CDR3 sequence is 14 residues long.

The chain is built from TRBV6-4 and TRBJ2-6, with D possibly TRBD2 on 7 matching bases. The germline V gene encodes CDR1 MRHNA and CDR2 SNTAGT. This CDR3 has 18 amino acids. V shed 3 bases and J shed 2 bases, with 17 bases lying between them. CDR3 in DNA: TGTGCCAGCAGTGAAGGGGGTGCGGGAGTGGCTGGGGCCAACGTCCTGACTTTC. Translated: CASSEGGAGVAGANVLTF.

This chain connects TRBV28 to TRBJ2-5, with 10 nucleotides matching TRBD2. V trimming: 1 base; J trimming: 2 bases; junction bases outside the gene matches: 4. The CDR3 covers 16 residues. Germline-derived CDR1 and CDR2 are MDHEN and SYDVKM. The CDR3 protein is CASSLFTSGIQETQYF. CDR3 sequence (DNA): TGTGCCAGCAGTTTATTCACTAGCGGGATACAAGAGACCCAGTACTTC.

Remarks on this clone: The same CDR3 is also encoded by other DNA sequences in this sample. The rearrangement joins TRBV27 to TRBJ2-2; 11 nucleotides agree with TRBD2. V shed 2 bases, J shed 2 bases, and the junction held 1 base outside the gene matches. CDR1 and CDR2 from the germline V gene are MNHEY and SMNVEV (reference sequence). The CDR3 length is 16 residues. CDR3 protein: CASSLGTSGNTGELFF. CDR3 coding DNA: TGTGCCAGCAGTTTAGGGACTAGCGGAAACACCGGGGAGCTGTTTTTT.

J is TRBJ1-1 and V is TRBV4-1, with D tentatively TRBD1 (5 bases). The CDR3 runs to 15 residues. V was clipped by 0 bases and J by 1 base, with 9 bases between them. Looked up from germline, CDR1 is MGHRA and CDR2 is YSYEKL. The chain's CDR3 is CASSQDRGPNTEAFF. CDR3 bases: TGCGCCAGCAGCCAAGATCGGGGCCCGAACACTGAAGCTTTCTTT.

The chain recombines TRBV19 with TRBJ2-1; D unresolved. V was clipped by 1 base and J by 6 bases, with 7 bases between them. Germline CDR1 LNHDA, CDR2 SQIVND (reference sequence). The CDR3 is 13 residues long. CDR3 nucleotide sequence: TGTGCCAGTAGTATAGCCCTTAGCAATGAGCAGTTCTTC. Amino acids: CASSIALSNEQFF.

This clone was counted a single time. The rearrangement links TRBV11-3 to TRBJ2-1, with TRBD2 identical over 9 bases. The CDR3 is 15 amino acids. Germline CDR1 and CDR2: SGHNT and YENEEA. V shed 4 bases, J shed 8 bases, and the junction held 9 bases outside the gene matches. The CDR3 coding sequence is TGTGCCAGCAGCTGGGGCCGGGGACTAGCAGATGAGCAGTTCTTC. It codes for CASSWGRGLADEQFF. The variable domain in full, with the rest retrieved from reference TRBV11-3 and TRBJ2-1, is EAGVVQSPRYKIIEKKQPVAFWCNPISGHNTLYWYLQNLGQGPELLIRYENEEAVDDSQLPKDRFSAERLKGVDSTLKIQPAELGDSAVYLCASSWGRGLADEQFFGPGTRLTVL.

The chain uses TRBV9 and TRBJ2-3, with 9 bases matching TRBD1. V dropped 1 base and J dropped 2; count of bases not matched to a gene: 8. Germline loops: CDR1 SGDLS, CDR2 YYNGEE. The CDR3 covers 17 residues. The CDR3 coding sequence is TGTGCCAGCAGCGTATCGGACAGGGGTCATTTCACAGATACGCAGTATTTT. Translation: CASSVSDRGHFTDTQYF.

The chain recombines TRBV7-9 with TRBJ2-7; the D gene is possibly TRBD2 (5 bases). Trimming took 6 bases from V and 3 from J, leaving 12 bases between them. Germline lookup yields CDR1 SEHNR and CDR2 FQNEAQ (reference sequence). The CDR3 runs 13 residues. CDR3 sequence (DNA): TGTGCCAGCAGTGGAAGAGGGTTCTACGAGCAGTACTTC. Its translation: CASSGRGFYEQYF. The entire variable domain, with the rest obtained from reference TRBV7-9 and TRBJ2-7, is as follows: DTGVSQNPRHKITKRGQNVTFRCDPISEHNRLYWYRQTLGQGPEFLTYFQNEAQLEKSRLLSDRFSAERPKGSFSTLEIQRTEQGDSAMYLCASSGRGFYEQYFGPGTRLTVT.

The genes are TRBV6-5 and TRBJ2-2; D unclear. The CDR3 runs to 15 residues. Germline CDR1 reads MNHEY; CDR2 reads SVGAGI. V was trimmed by 0 bases and J by 0 bases, leaving 5 bases between them. The CDR3: CASSYSGSNTGELFF. The CDR3 DNA is TGTGCCAGCAGTTACTCGGGCTCGAACACCGGGGAGCTGTTTTTT.

J is TRBJ2-7 and V is TRBV7-9; D is undetermined. The CDR3 has 12 residues. V lost 11 bases and J lost 6, with 17 bases in between. The germline V gene encodes CDR1 SEHNR and CDR2 FQNEAQ (reference sequence). The CDR3 DNA sequence: TGTGCCGTCCAGGATTGGCTTACCGAGCAGTACTTC. Its protein is CAVQDWLTEQYF.

The V gene is TRBV5-5, the J gene TRBJ2-5; D might be TRBD1 (6 bases). Between the trimmed V and J ends, which lost 3 bases and 1 base, there was a span of 10 bases. The germline V gene has CDR1 SGHKS and CDR2 YYEKEE (reference sequence). The CDR3 sequence is 14 residues long. CDR3: CASSSDSSQETQYF. The CDR3 region has the DNA TGTGCCAGCAGCTCGGACAGTTCCCAAGAGACCCAGTACTTC.

The CDR3 reads CASSFPRDTQYF. The DNA for the CDR3 is TGTGCCAGCAGTTTTCCACGAGATACGCAGTATTTT. V and J are TRBV27 and TRBJ2-3; D unclear. V lost 3 bases and J lost 5, with 6 bases in between. In germline, CDR1 is MNHEY, CDR2 SMNVEV (reference sequence). The CDR3 runs to 12 residues.

This clone was counted a single time. V usage is TRBV28 and J usage is TRBJ2-1; 11 bases line up with TRBD2. The CDR3 is 18 residues long. Per the germline V gene, CDR1 is MDHEN and CDR2 is SYDVKM. Trimming removed 5 bases from V and 5 bases from J; junction bases left unmatched: 14. The CDR3 region has the DNA TGTGCCAGCAGTGCCGAGACCGGGACTAGCGGCTTTAACAATGAGCAGTTCTTC. Residues: CASSAETGTSGFNNEQFF.

The V gene is TRBV7-9, the J gene TRBJ2-1; 7 nucleotides align to TRBD1. CDR3 length: 15 amino acids. V lost 5 bases to trimming and J lost 3 bases; unmatched junction nucleotides: 7. CDR1 and CDR2 (germline): SEHNR, FQNEAQ (reference sequence). The CDR3 coding sequence is TGTGCCAGCAGCCAGAGACAGGGAAGCTACAATGAGCAGTTCTTC. Translated, it gives CASSQRQGSYNEQFF.

V and J are TRBV19 and TRBJ2-1; D remains ambiguous. Per the germline V gene, CDR1 is LNHDA and CDR2 is SQIVND (reference sequence). This CDR3 region has 15 residues. Trimming left V 7 bases short and J 2 bases short, with 15 bases between. The CDR3 DNA follows: TGTGCCAGTACTTTTCTCGTAGGAGCCTACAATGAGCAGTTCTTC. Its translation is CASTFLVGAYNEQFF.

The rearrangement links TRBV11-2 to TRBJ2-5; 7 positions match TRBD2. V lost 5 bases and J lost 9; bases outside the gene matches: 6. Germline V gives CDR1 SGHAT, CDR2 FQNNGV. There are 12 residues in the CDR3. The CDR3 protein is CASSRGLLAQYF. In DNA, the CDR3 is TGTGCCAGCAGCCGGGGACTATTGGCCCAGTACTTC.

The rearrangement joins TRBV7-2 to TRBJ1-1; no firm D call. The CDR3 covers 15 residues. Trimming removed 5 bases from V and 2 bases from J, with 15 bases in between. The germline CDR1 and CDR2 sequences are SGHTA and FQGNSA. This CDR3 reads CASSPSDGVNTEAFF. The CDR3 coding sequence is TGTGCCAGCAGCCCGTCAGACGGAGTTAACACTGAAGCTTTCTTT.

The V and J genes are TRBV27 and TRBJ1-2, with D possibly TRBD1 on 5 matching bases. Germline V gives CDR1 MNHEY, CDR2 SMNVEV (reference sequence). This CDR3 has 15 residues. The V and J ends lost 0 bases and 5 bases respectively, with 13 bases between them. This chain's CDR3 is CASSLSSSGFYGYTF. The CDR3 bases are TGTGCCAGCAGTTTATCGTCATCAGGGTTTTATGGCTACACCTTC.

This chain links TRBV7-9 with TRBJ2-6; D is unclear. Trimming pared 1 base from V and 2 bases from J, leaving 6 bases between. From germline, CDR1 is SEHNR and CDR2 FQNEAQ (reference sequence). CDR3 size: 15 residues. The CDR3 DNA follows: TGTGCCAGCAGCTTAGTGGATACTGGGGCCAACGTCCTGACTTTC. As protein: CASSLVDTGANVLTF.

The chain recombines TRBV7-9 with TRBJ2-2; D is unclear. Trimming cost V 1 base and J 6 bases, with 6 bases left between them. The CDR3 length is 13 residues. The germline CDR1 and CDR2 sequences are SEHNR and FQNEAQ (reference sequence). The DNA of the CDR3 is TGTGCCAGCAGCTTAGGCACAGCCGGGGAGCTGTTTTTT. This gives the protein CASSLGTAGELFF.